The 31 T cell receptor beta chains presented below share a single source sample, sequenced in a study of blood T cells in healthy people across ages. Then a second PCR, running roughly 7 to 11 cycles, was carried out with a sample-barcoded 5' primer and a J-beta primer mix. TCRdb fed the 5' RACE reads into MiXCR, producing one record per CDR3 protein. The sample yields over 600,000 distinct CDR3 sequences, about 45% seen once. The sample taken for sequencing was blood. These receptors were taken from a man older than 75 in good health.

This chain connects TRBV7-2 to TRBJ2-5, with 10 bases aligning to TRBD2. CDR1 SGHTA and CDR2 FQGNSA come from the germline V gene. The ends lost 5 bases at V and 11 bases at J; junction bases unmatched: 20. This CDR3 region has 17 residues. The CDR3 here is CASSAPRASGRFNEQYF. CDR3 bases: TGTGCCAGCAGCGCCCCGAGGGCTAGCGGGAGATTCAATGAGCAGTACTTC.

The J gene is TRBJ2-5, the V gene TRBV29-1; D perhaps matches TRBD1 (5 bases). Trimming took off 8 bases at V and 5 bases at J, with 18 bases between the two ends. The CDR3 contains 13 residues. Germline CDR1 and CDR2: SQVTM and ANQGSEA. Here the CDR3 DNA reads TGCAGCTCGTACGGCCAGGGATGGGAGACCCAGTACTTC. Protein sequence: CSSYGQGWETQYF.

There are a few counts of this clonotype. Written as DNA, the CDR3 is TGTGCCAGCAGCTTAGATAGGTACGGCGGGACCCACAATGAGCAGTTCTTC. Its translation: CASSLDRYGGTHNEQFF. The chain uses TRBV11-2 and TRBJ2-1; maybe TRBD2 (6 bases). Per germline, CDR1 SGHAT and CDR2 FQNNGV. CDR3 size: 17 residues. The V and J ends lost 0 bases and 5 bases respectively, with 17 bases between them.

CDR3 coding DNA: TGTGCCAGCAGCTCCCGGGAAGGGGGCTTGACAGATACGCAGTATTTT. Translating gives CASSSREGGLTDTQYF. V usage is TRBV7-9 and J usage is TRBJ2-3; 7 bases are shared with TRBD1. The trim removed 4 bases at V and 3 bases at J, leaving 10 bases unmatched. This CDR3 spans 16 amino acids. Germline values: CDR1 SEHNR, CDR2 FQNEAQ (reference sequence).

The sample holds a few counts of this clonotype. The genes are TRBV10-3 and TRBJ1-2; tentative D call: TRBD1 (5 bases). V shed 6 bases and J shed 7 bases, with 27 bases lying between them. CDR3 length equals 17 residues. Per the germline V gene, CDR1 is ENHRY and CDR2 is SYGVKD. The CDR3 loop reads CAISEGRRVSTTGGYTF. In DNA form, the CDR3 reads TGTGCCATCAGCGAGGGGAGAAGGGTTTCAACGACCGGTGGCTACACCTTC.

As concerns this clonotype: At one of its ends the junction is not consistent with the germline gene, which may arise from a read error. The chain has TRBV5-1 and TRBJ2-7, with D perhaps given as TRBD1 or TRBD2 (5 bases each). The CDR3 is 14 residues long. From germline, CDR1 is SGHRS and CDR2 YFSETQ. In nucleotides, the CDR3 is TGCGCCAGCACGTCCGGTCAGGGAGTCTACGAGCATTACTTC. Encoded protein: CASTSGQGVYEHYF.

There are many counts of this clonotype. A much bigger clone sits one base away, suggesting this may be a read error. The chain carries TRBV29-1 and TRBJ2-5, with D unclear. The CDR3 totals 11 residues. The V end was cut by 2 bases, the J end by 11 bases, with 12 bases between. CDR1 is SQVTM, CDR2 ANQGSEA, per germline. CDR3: CSVERAAEQYF. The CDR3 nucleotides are TGCAGCGTTGAACGGGCCGCGGAGCAGTACTTC.

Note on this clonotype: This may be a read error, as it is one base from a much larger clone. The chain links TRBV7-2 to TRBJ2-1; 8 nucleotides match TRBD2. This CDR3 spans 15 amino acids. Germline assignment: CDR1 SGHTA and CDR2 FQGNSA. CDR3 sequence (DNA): TGTGCCAGCAGTTTAGCGGGAATTTGGCAAGAGACCCAGTTCTTC. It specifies CASSLAGIWQETQFF.

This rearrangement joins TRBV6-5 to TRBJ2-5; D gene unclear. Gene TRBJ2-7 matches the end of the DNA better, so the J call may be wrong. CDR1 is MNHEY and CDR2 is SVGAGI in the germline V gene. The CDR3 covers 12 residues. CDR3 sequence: CASSNPFYEQYF. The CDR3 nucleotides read TGTGCCAGCAGTAACCCTTTCTACGAGCAGTACTTC.

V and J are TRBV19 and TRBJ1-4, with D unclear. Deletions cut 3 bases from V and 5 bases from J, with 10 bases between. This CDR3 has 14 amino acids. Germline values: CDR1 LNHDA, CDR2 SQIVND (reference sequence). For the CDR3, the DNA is TGTGCCAGTAGTATGCGGCAGGAAAATGAAAAACTGTTTTTT. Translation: CASSMRQENEKLFF.

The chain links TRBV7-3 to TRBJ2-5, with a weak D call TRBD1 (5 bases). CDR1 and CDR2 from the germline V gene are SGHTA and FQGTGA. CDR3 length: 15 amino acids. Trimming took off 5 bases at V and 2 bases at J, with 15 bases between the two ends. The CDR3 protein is CASSQTTGAQETQYF. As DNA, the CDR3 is TGTGCCAGCAGCCAGACAACAGGAGCACAAGAGACCCAGTACTTC.

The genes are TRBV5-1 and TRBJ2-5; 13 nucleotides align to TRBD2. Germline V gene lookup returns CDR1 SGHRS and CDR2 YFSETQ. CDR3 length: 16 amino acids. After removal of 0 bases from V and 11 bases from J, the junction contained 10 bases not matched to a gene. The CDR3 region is CASSLEGLAGVDEQYF. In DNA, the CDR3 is TGCGCCAGCAGCTTGGAAGGACTAGCGGGAGTAGATGAGCAGTACTTC.

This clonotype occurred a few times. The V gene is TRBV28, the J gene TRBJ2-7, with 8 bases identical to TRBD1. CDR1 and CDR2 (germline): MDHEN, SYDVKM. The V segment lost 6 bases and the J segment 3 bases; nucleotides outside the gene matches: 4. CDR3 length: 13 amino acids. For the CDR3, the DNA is TGTGCCAGCAGGATAGACAGGGGCTACGAGCAGTACTTC. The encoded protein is CASRIDRGYEQYF.

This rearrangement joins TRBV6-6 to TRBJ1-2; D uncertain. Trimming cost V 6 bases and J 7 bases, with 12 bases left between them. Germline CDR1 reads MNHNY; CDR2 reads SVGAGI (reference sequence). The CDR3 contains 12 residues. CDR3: CASSENARGYTF. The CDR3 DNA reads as TGTGCCAGCAGCGAGAACGCTCGTGGCTACACCTTC.

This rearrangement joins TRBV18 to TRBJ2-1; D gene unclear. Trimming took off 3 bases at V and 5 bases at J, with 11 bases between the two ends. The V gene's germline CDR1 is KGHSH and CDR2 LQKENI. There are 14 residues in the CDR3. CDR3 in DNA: TGTGCCAGCTCACCCCTGCCTACCGACAATGAGCAGTTCTTC. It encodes CASSPLPTDNEQFF.

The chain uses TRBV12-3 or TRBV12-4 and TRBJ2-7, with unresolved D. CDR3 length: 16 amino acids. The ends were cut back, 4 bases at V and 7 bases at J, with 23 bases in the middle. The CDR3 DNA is TGTGCCAGCAGTTCCTCTATGTTATTTGCTGAGCATGAGCAGTACTTC. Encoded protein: CASSSSMLFAEHEQYF.

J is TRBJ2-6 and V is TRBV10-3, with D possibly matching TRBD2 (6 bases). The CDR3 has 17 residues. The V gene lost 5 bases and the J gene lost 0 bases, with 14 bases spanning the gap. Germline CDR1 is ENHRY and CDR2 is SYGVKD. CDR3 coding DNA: TGTGCCATCAGTCCGGGGGAATCGGTCTCTGGGGCCAACGTCCTGACTTTC. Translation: CAISPGESVSGANVLTF.

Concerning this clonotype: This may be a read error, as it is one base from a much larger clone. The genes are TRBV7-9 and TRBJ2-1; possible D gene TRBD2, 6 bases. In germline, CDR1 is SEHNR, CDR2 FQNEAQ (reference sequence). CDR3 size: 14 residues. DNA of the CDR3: TGTGCCGGCAGCTGGGCGGGACCGTACAATGAGCAGTTCTTC. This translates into CAGSWAGPYNEQFF.

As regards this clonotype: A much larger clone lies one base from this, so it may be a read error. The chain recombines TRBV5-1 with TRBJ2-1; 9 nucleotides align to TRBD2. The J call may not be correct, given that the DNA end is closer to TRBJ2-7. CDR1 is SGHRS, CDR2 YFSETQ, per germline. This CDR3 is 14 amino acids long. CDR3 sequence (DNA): TGCGCCAGCAGCTCTATAGCGGGAGTGAATGAGCAGTACTTC. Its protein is CASSSIAGVNEQYF.

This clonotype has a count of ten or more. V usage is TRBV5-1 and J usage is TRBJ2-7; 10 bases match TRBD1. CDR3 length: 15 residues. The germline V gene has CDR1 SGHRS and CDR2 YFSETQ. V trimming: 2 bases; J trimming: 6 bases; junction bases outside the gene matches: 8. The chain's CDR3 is CASSFSGTGASEQYF. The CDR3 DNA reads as TGCGCCAGCAGCTTCTCCGGGACAGGGGCTTCCGAGCAGTACTTC.

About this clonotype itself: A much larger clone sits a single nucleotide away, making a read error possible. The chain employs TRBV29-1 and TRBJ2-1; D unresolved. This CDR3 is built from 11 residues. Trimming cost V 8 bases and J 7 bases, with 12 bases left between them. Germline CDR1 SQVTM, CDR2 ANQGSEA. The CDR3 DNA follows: TGCAGCAGTACTTTAGGTAATGAGCAGTTCTTC. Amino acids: CSSTLGNEQFF.

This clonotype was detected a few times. The chain's CDR3 is CASSLQTMQEQFF. DNA for the CDR3: TGTGCCAGCAGCCTACAAACTATGCAGGAGCAGTTCTTC. The chain is built from TRBV5-6 and TRBJ2-1; D is ambiguous. CDR1 SGHDT and CDR2 YYEEEE come from the germline V gene. The CDR3 has 13 residues. The ends were cut back, 4 bases at V and 10 bases at J, with 15 bases in the middle.

CDR3 region: CASSNGRQGIQTQYF. The CDR3 nucleotides read TGTGCCAGCAGTAACGGCCGACAGGGGATTCAGACCCAGTACTTC. The J gene is TRBJ2-7, the V gene TRBV6-5; TRBD1 matches at 8 bases. The closer fit of TRBJ2-5 to the DNA end suggests the J call may be wrong. CDR3 length: 15 residues. Germline V gives CDR1 MNHEY, CDR2 SVGAGI.

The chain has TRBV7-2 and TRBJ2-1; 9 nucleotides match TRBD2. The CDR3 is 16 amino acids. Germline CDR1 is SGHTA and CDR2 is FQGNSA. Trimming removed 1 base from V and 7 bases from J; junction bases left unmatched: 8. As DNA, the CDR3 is TGTGCCAGCAGCTTAGGCCCGGCGGGGGGGCATAATGAGCAGTTCTTC. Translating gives CASSLGPAGGHNEQFF.

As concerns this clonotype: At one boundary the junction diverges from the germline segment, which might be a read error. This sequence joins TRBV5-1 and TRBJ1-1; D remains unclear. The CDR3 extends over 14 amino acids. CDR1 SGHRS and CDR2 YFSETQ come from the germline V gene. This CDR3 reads CAGSLAAEFDEAFF. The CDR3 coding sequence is TGCGCCGGCAGCTTGGCCGCCGAGTTTGATGAAGCTTTCTTT.

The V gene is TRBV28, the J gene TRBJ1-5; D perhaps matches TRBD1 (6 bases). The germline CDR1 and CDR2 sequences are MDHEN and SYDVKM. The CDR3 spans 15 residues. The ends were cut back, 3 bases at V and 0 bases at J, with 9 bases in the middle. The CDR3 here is CASSFRGRSNQPQHF. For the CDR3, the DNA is TGTGCCAGCAGTTTTCGGGGGCGTAGCAATCAGCCCCAGCATTTT.

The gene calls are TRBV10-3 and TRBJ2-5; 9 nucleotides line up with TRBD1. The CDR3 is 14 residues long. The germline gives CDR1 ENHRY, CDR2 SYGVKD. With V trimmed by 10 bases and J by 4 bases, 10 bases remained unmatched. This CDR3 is CATRAGQGRETQYF. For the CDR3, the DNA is TGTGCCACAAGAGCGGGACAGGGAAGAGAGACCCAGTACTTC.

This CDR3 is CAGKRTSGSYEQYF. Written as DNA, the CDR3 is TGTGCCGGAAAACGGACTAGCGGTTCCTACGAGCAGTACTTC. This chain connects TRBV6-1 to TRBJ2-7; 10 bases map to TRBD2. V was clipped by 11 bases and J by 1 base; unmatched bases: 8. This CDR3 has 14 amino acids. Germline CDR1 reads MNHNS; CDR2 reads SASEGT.

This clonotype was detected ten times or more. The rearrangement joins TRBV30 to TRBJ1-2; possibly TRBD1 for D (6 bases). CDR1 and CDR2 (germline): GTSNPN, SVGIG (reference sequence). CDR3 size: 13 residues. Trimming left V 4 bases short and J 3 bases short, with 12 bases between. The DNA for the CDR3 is TGTGCCTGGAATTCGGACAGTCACTATGGCTACACCTTC. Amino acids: CAWNSDSHYGYTF.

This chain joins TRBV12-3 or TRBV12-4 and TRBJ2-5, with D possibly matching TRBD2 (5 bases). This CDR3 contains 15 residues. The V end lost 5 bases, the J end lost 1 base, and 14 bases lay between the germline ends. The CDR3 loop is CASSLGRAGQETQYF. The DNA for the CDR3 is TGTGCCAGCAGTCTCGGACGGGCGGGCCAAGAGACCCAGTACTTC.

CDR3 amino acids: CASSYLNPTHSNQPQHF. CDR3 coding DNA: TGTGCCAGCAGTTACCTGAATCCTACCCATAGCAATCAGCCCCAGCATTTT. V gene TRBV6-2 or TRBV6-3 combines with J gene TRBJ1-5; no reliable D call. Trimming pared 2 bases from V and 0 bases from J, leaving 14 bases between. Germline V CDR1 and CDR2: MNHEY, SVGEGT. This CDR3 spans 17 amino acids.